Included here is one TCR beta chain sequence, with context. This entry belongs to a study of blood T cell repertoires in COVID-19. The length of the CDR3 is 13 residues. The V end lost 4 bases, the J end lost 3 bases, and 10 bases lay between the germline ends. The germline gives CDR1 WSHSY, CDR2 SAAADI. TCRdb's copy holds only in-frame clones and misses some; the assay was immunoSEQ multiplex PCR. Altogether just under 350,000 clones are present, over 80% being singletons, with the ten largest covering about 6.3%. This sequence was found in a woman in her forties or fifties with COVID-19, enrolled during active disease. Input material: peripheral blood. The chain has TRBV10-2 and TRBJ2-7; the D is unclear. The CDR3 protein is CASSVLTYYEQYF. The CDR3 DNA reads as TGCGCCAGCAGTGTTCTAACCTACTACGAGCAGTACTTC.